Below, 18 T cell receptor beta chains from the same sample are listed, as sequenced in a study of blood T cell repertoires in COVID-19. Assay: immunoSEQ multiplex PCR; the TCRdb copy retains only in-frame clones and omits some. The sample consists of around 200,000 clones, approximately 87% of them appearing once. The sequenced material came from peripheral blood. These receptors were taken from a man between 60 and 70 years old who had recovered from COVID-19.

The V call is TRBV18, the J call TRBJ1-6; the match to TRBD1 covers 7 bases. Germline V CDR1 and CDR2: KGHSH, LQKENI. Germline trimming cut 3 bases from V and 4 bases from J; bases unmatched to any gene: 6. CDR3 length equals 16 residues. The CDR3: CASSPKPGQYNSPLHF. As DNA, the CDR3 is TGTGCCAGCTCACCGAAGCCGGGACAGTATAATTCACCCCTCCACTTT.

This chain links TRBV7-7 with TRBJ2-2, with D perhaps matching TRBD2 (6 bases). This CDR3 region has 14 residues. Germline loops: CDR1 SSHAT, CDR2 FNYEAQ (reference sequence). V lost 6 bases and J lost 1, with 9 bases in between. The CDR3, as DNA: TGTGCCAGCAGACTTAGCGGGAACACCGGGGAGCTGTTTTTT. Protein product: CASRLSGNTGELFF.

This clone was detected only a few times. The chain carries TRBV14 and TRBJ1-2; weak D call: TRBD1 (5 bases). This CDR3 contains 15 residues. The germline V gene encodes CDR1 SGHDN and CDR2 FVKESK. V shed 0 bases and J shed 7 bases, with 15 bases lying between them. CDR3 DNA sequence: TGTGCCAGCAGCCAAGATCTGGAGGGGAGAGGTGGCTACACCTTC. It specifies CASSQDLEGRGGYTF. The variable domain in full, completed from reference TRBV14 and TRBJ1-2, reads EAGVTQFPSHSVIEKGQTVTLRCDPISGHDNLYWYRRVMGKEIKFLLHFVKESKQDESGMPNNRFLAERTGGTYSTLKVQPAELEDSGVYFCASSQDLEGRGGYTFGSGTRLTVV.

The CDR3 DNA sequence: TGTGCCAGCAGTTGGATGGGACAGGGGGTTTACAATGAGCAGTTCTTC. It specifies CASSWMGQGVYNEQFF. The chain joins TRBV27 to TRBJ2-1, with 11 bases lining up with TRBD1. The CDR3 has 16 amino acids. Germline values: CDR1 MNHEY, CDR2 SMNVEV (reference sequence). The V and J ends lost 4 bases and 4 bases, in that order; junction bases with no gene match: 6.

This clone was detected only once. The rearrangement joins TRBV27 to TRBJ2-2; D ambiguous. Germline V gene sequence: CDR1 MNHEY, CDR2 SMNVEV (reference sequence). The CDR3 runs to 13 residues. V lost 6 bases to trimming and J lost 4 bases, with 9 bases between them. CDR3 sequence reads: CASSPTGTGELFF. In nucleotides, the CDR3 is TGTGCCAGCAGCCCAACGGGCACCGGGGAGCTGTTTTTT.

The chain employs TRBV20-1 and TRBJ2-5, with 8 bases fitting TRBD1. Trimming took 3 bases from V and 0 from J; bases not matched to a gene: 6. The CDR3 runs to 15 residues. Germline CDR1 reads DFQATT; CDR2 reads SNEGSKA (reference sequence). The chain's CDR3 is CSASAQGAYQETQYF. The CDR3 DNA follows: TGCAGTGCTAGTGCTCAGGGGGCGTACCAAGAGACCCAGTACTTC.

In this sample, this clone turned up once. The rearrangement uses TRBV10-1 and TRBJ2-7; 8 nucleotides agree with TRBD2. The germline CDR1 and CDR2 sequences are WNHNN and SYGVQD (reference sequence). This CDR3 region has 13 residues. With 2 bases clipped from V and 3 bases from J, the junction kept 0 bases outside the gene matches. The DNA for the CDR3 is TGCGCCAGCAGTGAGCGGGAGGGCTACGAGCAGTACTTC. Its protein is CASSEREGYEQYF.

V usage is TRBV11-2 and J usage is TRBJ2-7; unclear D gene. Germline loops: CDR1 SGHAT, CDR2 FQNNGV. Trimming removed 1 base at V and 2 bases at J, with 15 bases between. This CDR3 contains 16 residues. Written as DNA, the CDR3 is TGTGCCAGCAGCTTAGGTCGGGTTCCCCCAGCCTACGAGCAGTACTTC. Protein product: CASSLGRVPPAYEQYF.

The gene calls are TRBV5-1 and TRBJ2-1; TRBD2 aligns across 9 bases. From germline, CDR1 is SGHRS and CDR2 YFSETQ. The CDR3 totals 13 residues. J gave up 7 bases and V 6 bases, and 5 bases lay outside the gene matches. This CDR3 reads CASISSGRNEQFF. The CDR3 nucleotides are TGCGCCAGCATCAGTAGCGGGAGAAATGAGCAGTTCTTC.

The CDR3 coding sequence is TGTGCCAGCAGTTTGGGTCGGGGAGCTAACTATGGCTACACCTTC. It specifies CASSLGRGANYGYTF. The V gene is TRBV27, the J gene TRBJ1-2; no definite D call. The length of the CDR3 is 15 residues. V was trimmed by 3 bases and J by 0 bases, leaving 11 bases between them. Germline loops: CDR1 MNHEY, CDR2 SMNVEV (reference sequence).

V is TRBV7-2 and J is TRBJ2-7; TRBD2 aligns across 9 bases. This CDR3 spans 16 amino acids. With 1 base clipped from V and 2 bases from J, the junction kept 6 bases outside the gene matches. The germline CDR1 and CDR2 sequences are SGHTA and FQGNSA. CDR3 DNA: TGTGCCAGCAGCTTAGATGGGACTAGCTCAACCTACGAGCAGTACTTC. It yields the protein CASSLDGTSSTYEQYF.

CDR3 in amino acids: CASSVYNNEQFF. In nucleotides, the CDR3 is TGTGCCAGTAGTGTATACAACAATGAGCAGTTCTTC. The chain is built from TRBV19 and TRBJ2-1; D gene unclear. Germline loops: CDR1 LNHDA, CDR2 SQIVND (reference sequence). The CDR3 sequence is 12 residues long. Trimming stripped 5 bases from V and 5 bases from J, with 7 bases between.

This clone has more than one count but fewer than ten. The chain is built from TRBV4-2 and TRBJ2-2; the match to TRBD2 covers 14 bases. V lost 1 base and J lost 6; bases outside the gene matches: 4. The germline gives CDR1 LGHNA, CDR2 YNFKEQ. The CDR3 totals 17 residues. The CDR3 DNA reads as TGTGCCAGCAGCCAAGTAGGGACTAGCGGGGGTGCCGGGGAGCTGTTTTTT. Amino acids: CASSQVGTSGGAGELFF.

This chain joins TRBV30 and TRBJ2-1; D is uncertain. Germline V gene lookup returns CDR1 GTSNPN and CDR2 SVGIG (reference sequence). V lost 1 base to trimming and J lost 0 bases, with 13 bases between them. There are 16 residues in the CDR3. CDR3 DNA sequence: TGTGCCTGGAGTGACCCACTTCTAAGCTCCTACAATGAGCAGTTCTTC. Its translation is CAWSDPLLSSYNEQFF.

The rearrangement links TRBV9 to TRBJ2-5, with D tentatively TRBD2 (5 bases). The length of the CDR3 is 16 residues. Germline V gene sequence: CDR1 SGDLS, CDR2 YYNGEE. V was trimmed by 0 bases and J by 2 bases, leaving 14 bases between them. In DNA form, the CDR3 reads TGTGCCAGCAGCGTAGTTCCTAGCTTGGGTCAAGAGACCCAGTACTTC. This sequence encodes CASSVVPSLGQETQYF.

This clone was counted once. The CDR3 spells CASSFIAGGPSDTQYF. DNA for the CDR3: TGTGCCAGCAGTTTTATTGCGGGAGGGCCTTCAGATACGCAGTATTTT. This chain joins TRBV28 and TRBJ2-3, with 9 bases lining up with TRBD2. V dropped 3 bases and J dropped 4; count of bases not matched to a gene: 8. This CDR3 has 16 residues. The germline V gene encodes CDR1 MDHEN and CDR2 SYDVKM. The whole variable domain, remainder taken from reference TRBV28 and TRBJ2-3, is DVKVTQSSRYLVKRTGEKVFLECVQDMDHENMFWYRQDPGLGLRLIYFSYDVKMKEKGDIPEGYSVSREKKERFSLILESASTNQTSMYLCASSFIAGGPSDTQYFGPGTRLTVL.

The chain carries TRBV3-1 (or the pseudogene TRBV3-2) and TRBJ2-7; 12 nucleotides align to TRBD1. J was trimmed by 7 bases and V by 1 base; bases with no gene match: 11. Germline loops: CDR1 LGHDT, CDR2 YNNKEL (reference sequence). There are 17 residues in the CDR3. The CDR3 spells CASSQVPPGQGAKEQYF. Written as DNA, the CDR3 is TGTGCCAGCAGCCAAGTCCCACCGGGACAGGGGGCAAAAGAGCAGTACTTC.

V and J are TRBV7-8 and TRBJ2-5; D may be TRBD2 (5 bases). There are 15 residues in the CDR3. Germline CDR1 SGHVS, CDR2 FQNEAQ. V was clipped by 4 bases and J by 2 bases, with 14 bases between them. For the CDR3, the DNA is TGTGCCAGCAGCTCTCGCGGAGGTTTGCAAGAGACCCAGTACTTC. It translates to CASSSRGGLQETQYF.